The source of this T cell receptor beta chain is a study of shared clonotypes between healthy human individuals. Each sample came from a Caucasian adult donor living in Nashville, Tennessee. This clone was seen just once. The antigen is not known. Findings and caveats of the study: Against clonotypes common to all four donors, non-shared ones had lower generation probabilities.

Repertoires were generated with immunoSEQ multiplex PCR, while TCRdb's copy carries only in-frame clones and drops some. This table has approximately 1.5 million clones, approximately 98% appearing once. This CDR3 has 15 amino acids. V lost 6 bases and J lost 4; bases outside the gene matches: 7. Germline V gene lookup returns CDR1 SGHRS and CDR2 YFSETQ. The chain carries TRBV5-1 and TRBJ1-1, with 12 bases identical to TRBD1. This clonotype was sampled from a man aged 25 to 40 in good health. Sequenced input: naive CD4+ T cells sorted from blood. This sample's subset: CD45RA+ positively selected. The CDR3 DNA reads TGCGCCAGCAACCCGGGACAGGGGGCGCCCACTGAAGCTTTCTTT. Its protein product is CASNPGQGAPTEAFF.